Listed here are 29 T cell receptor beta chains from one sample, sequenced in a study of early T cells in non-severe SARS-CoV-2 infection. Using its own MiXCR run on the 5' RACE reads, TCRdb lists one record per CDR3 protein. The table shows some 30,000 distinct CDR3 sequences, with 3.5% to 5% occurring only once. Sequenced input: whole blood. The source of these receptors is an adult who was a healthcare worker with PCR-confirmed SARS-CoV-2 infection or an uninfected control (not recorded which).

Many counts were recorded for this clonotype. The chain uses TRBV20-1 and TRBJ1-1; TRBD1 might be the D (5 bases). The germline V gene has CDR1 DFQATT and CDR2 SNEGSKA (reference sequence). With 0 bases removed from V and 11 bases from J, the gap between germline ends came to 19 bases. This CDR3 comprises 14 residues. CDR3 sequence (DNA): TGCAGTGCTAGAGATCGGGGCAGGACCCCTTGGGCTTTCTTT. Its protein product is CSARDRGRTPWAFF.

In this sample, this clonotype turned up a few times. The CDR3, as DNA: TGTGCCAGCTCATCGACTAGCGGGAGAAGCACAGATACGCAGTATTTT. Encoded protein: CASSSTSGRSTDTQYF. V usage is TRBV18 and J usage is TRBJ2-3, with 12 bases matching TRBD2. Germline V gene sequence: CDR1 KGHSH, CDR2 LQKENI. The J segment lost 0 bases and the V segment lost 5 bases, leaving 3 bases of the junction unmatched. This CDR3 spans 16 amino acids.

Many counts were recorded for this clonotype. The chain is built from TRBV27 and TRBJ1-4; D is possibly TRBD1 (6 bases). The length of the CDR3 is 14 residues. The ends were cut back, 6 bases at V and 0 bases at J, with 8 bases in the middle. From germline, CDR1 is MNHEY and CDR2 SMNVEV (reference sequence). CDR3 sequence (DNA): TGTGCCAGCAGCTACAGGGCAACTAATGAAAAACTGTTTTTT. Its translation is CASSYRATNEKLFF.

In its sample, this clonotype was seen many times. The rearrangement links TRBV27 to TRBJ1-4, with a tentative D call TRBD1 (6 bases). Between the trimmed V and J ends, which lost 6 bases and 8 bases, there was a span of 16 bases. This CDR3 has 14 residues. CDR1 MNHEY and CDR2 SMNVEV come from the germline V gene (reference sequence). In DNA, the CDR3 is TGTGCCAGCAGGCTAACAGGGCACGGGGAAAAACTGTTTTTT. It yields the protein CASRLTGHGEKLFF.

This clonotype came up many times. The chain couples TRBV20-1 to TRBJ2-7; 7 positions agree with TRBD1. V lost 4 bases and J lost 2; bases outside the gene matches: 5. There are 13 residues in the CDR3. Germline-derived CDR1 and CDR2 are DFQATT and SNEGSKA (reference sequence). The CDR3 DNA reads TGCAGTGCTAAGGGGACAGACACCTACGAGCAGTACTTC. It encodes CSAKGTDTYEQYF.

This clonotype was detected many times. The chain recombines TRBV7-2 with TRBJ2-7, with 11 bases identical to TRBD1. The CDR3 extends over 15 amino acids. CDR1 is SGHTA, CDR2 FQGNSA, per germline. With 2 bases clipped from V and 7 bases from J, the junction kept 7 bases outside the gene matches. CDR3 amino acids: CASSLTPGQGEEQYF. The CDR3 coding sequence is TGTGCCAGCAGCTTAACCCCGGGACAGGGGGAAGAGCAGTACTTC.

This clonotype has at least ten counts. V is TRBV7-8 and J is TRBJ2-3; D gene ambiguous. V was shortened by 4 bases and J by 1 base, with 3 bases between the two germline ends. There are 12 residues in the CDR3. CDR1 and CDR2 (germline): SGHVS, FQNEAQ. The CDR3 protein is CASSSRTDTQYF. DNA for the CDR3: TGTGCCAGCAGCTCCCGCACAGATACGCAGTATTTT.

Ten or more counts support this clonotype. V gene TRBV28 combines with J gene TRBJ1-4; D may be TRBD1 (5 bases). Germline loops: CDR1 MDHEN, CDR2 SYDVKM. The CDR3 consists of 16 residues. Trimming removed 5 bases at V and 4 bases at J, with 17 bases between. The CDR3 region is CASSNGRQPLNEKLFF. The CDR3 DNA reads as TGTGCCAGCAGTAACGGTCGACAGCCCCTTAATGAAAAACTGTTTTTT.

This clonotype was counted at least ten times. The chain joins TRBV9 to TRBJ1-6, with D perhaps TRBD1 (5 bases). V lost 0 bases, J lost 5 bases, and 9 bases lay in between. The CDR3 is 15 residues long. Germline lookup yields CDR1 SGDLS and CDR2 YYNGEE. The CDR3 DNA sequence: TGTGCCAGCAGCGTAGCCCGGGGGGATAATTCACCCCTCCACTTT. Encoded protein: CASSVARGDNSPLHF.

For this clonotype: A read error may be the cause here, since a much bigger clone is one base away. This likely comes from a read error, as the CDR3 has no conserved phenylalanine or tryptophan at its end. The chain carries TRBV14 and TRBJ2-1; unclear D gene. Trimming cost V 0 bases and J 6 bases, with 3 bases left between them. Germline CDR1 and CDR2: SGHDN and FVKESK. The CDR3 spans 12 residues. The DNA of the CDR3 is TGTGCCAGCAGCCAAGAATTCAATGAGCAGTTCTCC. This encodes CASSQEFNEQFS.

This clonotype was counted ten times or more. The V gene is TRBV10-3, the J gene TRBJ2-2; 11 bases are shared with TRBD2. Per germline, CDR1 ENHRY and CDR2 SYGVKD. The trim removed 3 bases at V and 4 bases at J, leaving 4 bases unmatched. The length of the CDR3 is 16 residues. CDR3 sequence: CAISDPTSGTTGELFF. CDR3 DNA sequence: TGTGCCATCAGTGATCCGACTAGCGGGACCACCGGGGAGCTGTTTTTT.

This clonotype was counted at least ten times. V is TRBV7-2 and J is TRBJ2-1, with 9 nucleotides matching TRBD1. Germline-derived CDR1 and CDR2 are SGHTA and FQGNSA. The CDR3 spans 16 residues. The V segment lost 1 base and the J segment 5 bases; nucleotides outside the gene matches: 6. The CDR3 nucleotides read TGTGCCAGCAGCTTAGAGTCGGGACAGGGTAACAATGAGCAGTTCTTC. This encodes CASSLESGQGNNEQFF.

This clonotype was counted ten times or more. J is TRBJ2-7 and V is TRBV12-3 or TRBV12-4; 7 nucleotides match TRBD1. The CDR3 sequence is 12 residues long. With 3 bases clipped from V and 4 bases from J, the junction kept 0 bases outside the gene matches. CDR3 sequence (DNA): TGTGCCAGCAGTTTCAGGGGGTACGAGCAGTACTTC. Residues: CASSFRGYEQYF.

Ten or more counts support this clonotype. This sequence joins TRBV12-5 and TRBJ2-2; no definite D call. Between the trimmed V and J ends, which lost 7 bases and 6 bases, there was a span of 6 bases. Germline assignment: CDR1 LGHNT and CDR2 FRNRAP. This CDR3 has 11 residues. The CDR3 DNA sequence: TGTGCTAGTGCCCCCTCCGGGGAGCTGTTTTTT. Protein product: CASAPSGELFF. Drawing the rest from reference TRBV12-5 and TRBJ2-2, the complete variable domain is DARVTQTPRHKVTEMGQEVTMRCQPILGHNTVFWYRQTMMQGLELLAYFRNRAPLDDSGMPKDRFSAEMPDATLATLKIQPSEPRDSAVYFCASAPSGELFFGEGSRLTVL.

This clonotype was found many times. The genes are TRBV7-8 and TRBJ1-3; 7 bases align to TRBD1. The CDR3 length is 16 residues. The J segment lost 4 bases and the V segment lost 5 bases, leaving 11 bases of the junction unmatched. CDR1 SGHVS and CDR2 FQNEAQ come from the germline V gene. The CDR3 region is CASSAGQPRGGNTIYF. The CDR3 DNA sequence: TGTGCCAGCAGCGCGGGACAGCCCCGAGGCGGAAACACCATATATTTT.

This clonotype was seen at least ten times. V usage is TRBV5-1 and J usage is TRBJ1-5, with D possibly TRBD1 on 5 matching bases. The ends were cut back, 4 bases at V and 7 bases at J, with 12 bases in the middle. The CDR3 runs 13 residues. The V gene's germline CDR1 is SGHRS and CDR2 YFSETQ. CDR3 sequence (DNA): TGCGCCAGCAGCCCGGCGGGGGACCAGCCCCAGCATTTT. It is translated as CASSPAGDQPQHF.

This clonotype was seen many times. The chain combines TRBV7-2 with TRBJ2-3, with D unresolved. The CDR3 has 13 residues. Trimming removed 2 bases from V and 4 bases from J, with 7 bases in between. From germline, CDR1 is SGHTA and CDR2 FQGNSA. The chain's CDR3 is CASSLIRADTQYF. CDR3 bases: TGTGCCAGCAGCTTAATTAGGGCAGATACGCAGTATTTT.

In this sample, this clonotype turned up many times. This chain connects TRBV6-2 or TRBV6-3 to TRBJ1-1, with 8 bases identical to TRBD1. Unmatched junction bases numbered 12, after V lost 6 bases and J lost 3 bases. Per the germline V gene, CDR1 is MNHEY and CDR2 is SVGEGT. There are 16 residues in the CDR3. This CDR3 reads CASSRRGQGFYTEAFF. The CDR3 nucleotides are TGTGCCAGCAGCCGCCGCGGACAGGGATTCTACACTGAAGCTTTCTTT.

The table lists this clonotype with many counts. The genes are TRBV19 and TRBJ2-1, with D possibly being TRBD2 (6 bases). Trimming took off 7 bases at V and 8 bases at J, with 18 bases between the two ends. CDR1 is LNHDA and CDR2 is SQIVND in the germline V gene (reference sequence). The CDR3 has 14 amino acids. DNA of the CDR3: TGTGCCAGTAACCGTGGGGGGTCGGGTGATGAGCAGTTCTTC. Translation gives CASNRGGSGDEQFF.

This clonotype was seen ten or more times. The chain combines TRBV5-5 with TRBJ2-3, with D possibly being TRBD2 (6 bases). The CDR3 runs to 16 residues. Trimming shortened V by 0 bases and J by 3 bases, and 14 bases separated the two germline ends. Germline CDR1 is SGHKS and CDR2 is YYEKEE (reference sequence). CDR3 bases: TGTGCCAGCAGCTTGGCGGGCAGGGCGGGGACAGATACGCAGTATTTT. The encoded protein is CASSLAGRAGTDTQYF.

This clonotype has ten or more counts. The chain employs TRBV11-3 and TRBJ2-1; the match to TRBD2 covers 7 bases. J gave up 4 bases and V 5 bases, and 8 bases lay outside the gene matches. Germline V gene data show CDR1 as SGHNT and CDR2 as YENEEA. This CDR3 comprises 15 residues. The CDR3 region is CASSRGASGYNEQFF. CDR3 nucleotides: TGTGCCAGCAGCAGGGGAGCTAGCGGTTACAATGAGCAGTTCTTC.

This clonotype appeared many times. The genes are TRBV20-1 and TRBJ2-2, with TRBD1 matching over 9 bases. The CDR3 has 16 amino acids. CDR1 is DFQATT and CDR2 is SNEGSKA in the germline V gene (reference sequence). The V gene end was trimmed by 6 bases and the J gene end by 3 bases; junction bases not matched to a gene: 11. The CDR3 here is CSALNPDRGDTGELFF. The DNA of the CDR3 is TGCAGTGCCCTTAACCCGGACAGGGGAGACACCGGGGAGCTGTTTTTT.

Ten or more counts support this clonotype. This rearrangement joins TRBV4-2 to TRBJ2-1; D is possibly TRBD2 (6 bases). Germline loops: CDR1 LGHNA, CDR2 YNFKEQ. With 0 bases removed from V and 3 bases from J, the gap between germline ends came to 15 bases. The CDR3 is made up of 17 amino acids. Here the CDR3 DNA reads TGTGCCAGCAGCCAAGATTATCAAGCGGACTACTACAATGAGCAGTTCTTC. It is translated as CASSQDYQADYYNEQFF.

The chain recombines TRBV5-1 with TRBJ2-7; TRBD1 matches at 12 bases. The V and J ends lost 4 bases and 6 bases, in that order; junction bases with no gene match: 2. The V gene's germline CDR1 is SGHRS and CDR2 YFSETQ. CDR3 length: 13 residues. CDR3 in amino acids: CASSPGQGAEQYF. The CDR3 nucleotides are TGCGCCAGCAGCCCGGGACAGGGGGCCGAGCAGTACTTC.

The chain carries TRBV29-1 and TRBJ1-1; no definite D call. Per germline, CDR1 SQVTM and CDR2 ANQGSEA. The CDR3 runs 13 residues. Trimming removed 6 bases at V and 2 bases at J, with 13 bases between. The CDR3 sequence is CSVLDTYNTEAFF. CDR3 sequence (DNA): TGCAGCGTCTTAGACACTTATAACACTGAAGCTTTCTTT.

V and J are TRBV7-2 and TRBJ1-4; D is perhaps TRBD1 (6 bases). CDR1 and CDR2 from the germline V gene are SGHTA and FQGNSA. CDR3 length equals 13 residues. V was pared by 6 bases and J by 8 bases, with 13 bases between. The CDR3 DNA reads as TGTGCCAGCAGGACTCAGAGGGGGGAAAAACTGTTTTTT. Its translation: CASRTQRGEKLFF.

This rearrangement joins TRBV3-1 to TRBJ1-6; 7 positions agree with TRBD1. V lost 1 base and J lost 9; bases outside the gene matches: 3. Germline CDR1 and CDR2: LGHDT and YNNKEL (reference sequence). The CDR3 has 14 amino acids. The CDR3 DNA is TGTGCCAGCAGCCAAGGAGGGGGCGGTTCACCCCTCCACTTT. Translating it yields CASSQGGGGSPLHF.

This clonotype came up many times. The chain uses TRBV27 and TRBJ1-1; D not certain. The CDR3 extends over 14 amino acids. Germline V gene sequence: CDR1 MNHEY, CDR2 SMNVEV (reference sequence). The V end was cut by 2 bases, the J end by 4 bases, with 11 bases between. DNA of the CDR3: TGTGCCAGCAGTTTAGTATCAGGATTCACTGAAGCTTTCTTT. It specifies CASSLVSGFTEAFF.

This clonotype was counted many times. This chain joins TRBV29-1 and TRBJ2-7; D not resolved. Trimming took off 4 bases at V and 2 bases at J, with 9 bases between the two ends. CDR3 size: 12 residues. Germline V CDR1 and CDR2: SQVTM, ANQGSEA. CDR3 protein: CSVGQLAYEQYF. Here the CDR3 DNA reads TGCAGCGTTGGCCAATTGGCCTACGAGCAGTACTTC.